What follows are 26 T cell receptor beta chains derived from one specimen sequenced in a study of CD8+CD57+ T cells in acquired aplastic anemia. TCR beta VDJ and CDR3 profiling used genomic DNA as template. Via MiXCR, TCRdb re-called the reads, giving one row per CDR3 protein. Among approximately 80,000 distinct CDR3 sequences listed, 70% were seen once. All patients picked for sequencing had shown, by flow cytometry, an expansion of CD8+CD57+ cells. Input material: sorted CD4+, CD8+, or CD8+CD57+ T cells (not recorded which) from PBMCs. These receptors all stem from a human donor with aplastic anemia.

The chain couples TRBV5-1 to TRBJ2-7, with TRBD1 identical over 8 bases. The junction had 4 bases not matched to a gene; V was cut back by 3 bases and J by 2 bases. The CDR3 is 14 residues long. Germline CDR1 reads SGHRS; CDR2 reads YFSETQ. CDR3: CASSSGQGPYEQYF. The CDR3 nucleotides read TGCGCCAGCAGCTCCGGACAGGGCCCCTACGAGCAGTACTTC.

The J gene is TRBJ2-7, the V gene TRBV3-1, with D perhaps matching TRBD1 (6 bases). V was trimmed by 1 base and J by 6 bases, leaving 13 bases between them. This CDR3 is 14 amino acids long. Per germline, CDR1 LGHDT and CDR2 YNNKEL (reference sequence). The CDR3 DNA sequence: TGTGCCAGCAGCCAAGCTGGGCAGGGGAGCGAGCAGTACTTC. Residues: CASSQAGQGSEQYF.

This clonotype occurred many times. The chain couples TRBV7-6 to TRBJ1-5, with a possible D match to TRBD1 (5 bases). V shed 4 bases and J shed 4 bases, with 11 bases lying between them. Germline values: CDR1 SGHVS, CDR2 FNYEAQ. The CDR3 has 14 residues. The CDR3 sequence is CASSSGAGNQPQHF. CDR3 coding DNA: TGTGCCAGCAGCTCCGGGGCAGGAAATCAGCCCCAGCATTTT.

This clonotype has more than one count but fewer than ten. One end of the junction does not line up with germline, which may come from a read error. The genes are TRBV2 and TRBJ2-7; D is unresolved. CDR1 SNHLY and CDR2 FYNNEI come from the germline V gene. The CDR3 length is 14 residues. The CDR3: CASSEQADGYEQYF. The CDR3 DNA follows: TGCGCCAGCAGTGAGCAAGCCGACGGCTACGAGCAGTACTTC.

This clonotype was counted once. This chain connects TRBV12-3 or TRBV12-4 to TRBJ1-1; 7 bases align to TRBD1. CDR3 length: 14 amino acids. V lost 6 bases, J lost 3 bases, and 7 bases stayed unmatched. The CDR3 spells CASRDFGQDTEAFF. The CDR3 nucleotides read TGTGCCAGCAGAGACTTCGGACAGGACACTGAAGCTTTCTTT.

The CDR3: CASNPQGDGNTIYF. In nucleotides, the CDR3 is TGCGCCAGCAACCCACAGGGGGATGGAAACACCATATATTTT. V gene TRBV5-1 combines with J gene TRBJ1-3; 8 bases line up with TRBD1. CDR3 length: 14 amino acids. V lost 6 bases, J lost 3 bases, and 5 bases stayed unmatched. Germline values: CDR1 SGHRS, CDR2 YFSETQ.

The V gene is TRBV2, the J gene TRBJ2-1; weak D call: TRBD2 (9 bases). The CDR3 is 16 amino acids. From germline, CDR1 is SNHLY and CDR2 FYNNEI. Trimming shortened V by 7 bases and J by 1 base, and 17 bases separated the two germline ends. Written as DNA, the CDR3 is TGTGCCAGCACCGGCGGGAGGGACAGGTCCTACAATGAGCAGTTCTTC. Its protein is CASTGGRDRSYNEQFF. The full variable domain, with the rest looked up from reference TRBV2 and TRBJ2-1, is EPEVTQTPSHQVTQMGQEVILRCVPISNHLYFYWYRQILGQKVEFLVSFYNNEISEKSEIFDDQFSVERPDGSNFTLKIRSTKLEDSAMYFCASTGGRDRSYNEQFFGPGTRLTVL.

In the case of this clonotype: Mismatch with germline at one junction end may stem from a read error. The rearrangement joins TRBV10-3 to TRBJ2-1, with TRBD2 as a possible D gene (6 bases). Germline V CDR1 and CDR2: ENHRY, SYGVKD. This CDR3 spans 14 amino acids. The CDR3 region is CAISEGGAYNEQFF. DNA of the CDR3: TGCGCCATCAGTGAAGGCGGGGCCTACAATGAGCAGTTCTTC.

The gene calls are TRBV20-1 and TRBJ2-3, with D possibly called TRBD1 or TRBD2 (6 bases each). Germline CDR1 reads DFQATT; CDR2 reads SNEGSKA (reference sequence). Trimming left V 3 bases short and J 2 bases short, with 12 bases between. The CDR3 loop spans 14 amino acids. The CDR3 is CSASGGGATDTQYF. The DNA of the CDR3 is TGCAGTGCTAGTGGAGGGGGTGCCACAGATACGCAGTATTTT.

This rearrangement joins TRBV29-1 to TRBJ2-7, with 8 bases identical to TRBD1. CDR1 and CDR2 (germline): SQVTM, ANQGSEA. The CDR3 is 14 amino acids. The ends lost 1 base at V and 3 bases at J; junction bases unmatched: 5. The CDR3 is CSVEGTGQNYEQYF. CDR3 DNA: TGCAGCGTTGAAGGGACAGGGCAGAACTACGAGCAGTACTTC.

The chain couples TRBV19 to TRBJ2-6, with D unresolved. Trimming took 10 bases from V and 0 from J, leaving 10 bases between them. CDR1 LNHDA and CDR2 SQIVND come from the germline V gene (reference sequence). CDR3 length equals 14 residues. DNA for the CDR3: TGTGCCACGATCGACATCTCTGGGGCCAACGTCCTGACTTTC. Translation: CATIDISGANVLTF.

The rearrangement links TRBV10-3 to TRBJ2-1, with D hard to call. Deletions cut 2 bases from V and 8 bases from J, with 4 bases between. The germline gives CDR1 ENHRY, CDR2 SYGVKD. CDR3 length equals 11 residues. CDR3 sequence: CAISEQDEQFF. As DNA, the CDR3 is TGTGCCATCAGTGAGCAGGATGAGCAGTTCTTC.

The CDR3 protein is CATARQGHNSPLHF. The CDR3 bases are TGTGCCACAGCCAGACAGGGACATAATTCACCCCTCCACTTT. This chain connects TRBV15 to TRBJ1-6, with 7 bases lining up with TRBD1. The CDR3 sequence is 14 residues long. The germline V gene encodes CDR1 LNHNV and CDR2 YYDKDF (reference sequence). V was pared by 9 bases and J by 5 bases, with 7 bases of the junction left unmatched.

This clonotype turned up a few times. The chain uses TRBV7-2 and TRBJ1-4; D remains unclear. Germline assignment: CDR1 SGHTA and CDR2 FQGNSA. CDR3 size: 13 residues. Deletions cut 1 base from V and 8 bases from J, with 8 bases between. The CDR3 bases are TGTGCCAGCAGCTTAGACCTTGGCGAAAAACTGTTTTTT. This encodes CASSLDLGEKLFF. Drawing the rest from reference TRBV7-2 and TRBJ1-4, the complete variable domain is GAGVSQSPSNKVTEKGKDVELRCDPISGHTALYWYRQSLGQGLEFLIYFQGNSAPDKSGLPSDRFSAERTGGSVSTLTIQRTQQEDSAVYLCASSLDLGEKLFFGSGTQLSVL.

V usage is TRBV5-4 and J usage is TRBJ1-5; no definite D call. This CDR3 region has 17 residues. V was clipped by 0 bases and J by 2 bases, with 15 bases between them. Germline lookup yields CDR1 SGHNT and CDR2 YYREEE (reference sequence). CDR3 sequence (DNA): TGTGCCAGCAGCTTGGAATTGGTCCGGGTTGGCAATCAGCCCCAGCATTTT. It is translated as CASSLELVRVGNQPQHF.

The genes are TRBV19 and TRBJ2-3; 12 nucleotides align to TRBD2. With V trimmed by 4 bases and J by 0 bases, 5 bases remained unmatched. Germline loops: CDR1 LNHDA, CDR2 SQIVND (reference sequence). This CDR3 is 17 amino acids long. CDR3 in amino acids: CASSNNGLAGSTDTQYF. As DNA, the CDR3 is TGTGCCAGTAGTAATAACGGACTAGCGGGGAGCACAGATACGCAGTATTTT.

The chain combines TRBV27 with TRBJ1-2; D gene unclear. V was pared by 5 bases and J by 0 bases, with 7 bases between. The CDR3 length is 13 residues. Germline V lookup: CDR1 MNHEY, CDR2 SMNVEV (reference sequence). The CDR3 bases are TGTGCCAGCAGTACAAATGCTAACTATGGCTACACCTTC. Encoded protein: CASSTNANYGYTF.

The chain joins TRBV10-3 to TRBJ1-1, with TRBD1 matching 7 bases. The germline V gene encodes CDR1 ENHRY and CDR2 SYGVKD. The CDR3 totals 13 residues. The ends lost 11 bases at V and 4 bases at J; junction bases unmatched: 10. The CDR3 loop is CAVGQVEGTEAFF. CDR3 nucleotide sequence: TGTGCCGTCGGACAGGTTGAGGGCACTGAAGCTTTCTTT.

This clonotype was counted once. V is TRBV5-6 and J is TRBJ2-7; TRBD2 is a possible D gene (6 bases). CDR3 length equals 14 residues. The V end was cut by 1 base, the J end by 3 bases, with 11 bases between. The germline V gene encodes CDR1 SGHDT and CDR2 YYEEEE. CDR3 coding DNA: TGTGCCAGCAGCTTGCCCACTAGCCTCTACGAGCAGTACTTC. Translation gives CASSLPTSLYEQYF.

As DNA, the CDR3 is TGTGCCAGCAGCGCCACCGGGACTAGCAACGATGAGCAGTTCTTC. The encoded protein is CASSATGTSNDEQFF. The chain carries TRBV9 and TRBJ2-1, with 9 bases identical to TRBD2. V lost 3 bases to trimming and J lost 8 bases; unmatched junction nucleotides: 9. From germline, CDR1 is SGDLS and CDR2 YYNGEE. The CDR3 spans 15 residues.

J is TRBJ2-7 and V is TRBV2; 13 positions match TRBD2. Germline V gives CDR1 SNHLY, CDR2 FYNNEI. This CDR3 comprises 16 residues. Losses at the gene ends were 0 bases for V and 4 bases for J; bases not matched to a gene: 3. The CDR3 nucleotides read TGTGCCAGCAGTGAAGCCAAGACTAGCGGGGGGTACGAGCAGTACTTC. This codes for CASSEAKTSGGYEQYF.

The chain links TRBV2 to TRBJ2-7; perhaps TRBD1 as D (5 bases). Germline loops: CDR1 SNHLY, CDR2 FYNNEI. The V gene lost 0 bases and the J gene lost 5 bases, with 11 bases spanning the gap. The CDR3 runs 14 residues. The DNA for the CDR3 is TGTGCCAGCAGTGAAGCTGAAGGGGTGGACGAGCAGTACTTC. It specifies CASSEAEGVDEQYF.

This clonotype turned up a few times. V gene TRBV6-1 combines with J gene TRBJ1-2, with unresolved D. This CDR3 spans 13 amino acids. CDR1 MNHNS and CDR2 SASEGT come from the germline V gene. Between the trimmed V and J ends, which lost 1 base and 7 bases, there was a span of 10 bases. The CDR3 is CASSEGETPGYTF. Written as DNA, the CDR3 is TGTGCCAGCAGTGAAGGGGAGACGCCTGGCTACACCTTC.

The chain joins TRBV10-3 to TRBJ1-2, with D hard to call. CDR1 is ENHRY, CDR2 SYGVKD, per germline. This CDR3 comprises 12 residues. The ends were cut back, 4 bases at V and 4 bases at J, with 7 bases in the middle. Here the CDR3 reads CAISVAAYGYTF. CDR3 DNA: TGTGCCATCAGTGTGGCTGCCTATGGCTACACCTTC.

The chain joins TRBV24-1 to TRBJ2-7; D is possibly TRBD1 (5 bases). Germline V gene sequence: CDR1 KGHDR, CDR2 SFDVKD. V shed 7 bases and J shed 6 bases, with 9 bases lying between them. The CDR3 consists of 11 residues. In nucleotides, the CDR3 is TGTGCCACCAGGCAGGGCGCCGAGCAGTACTTC. Translating gives CATRQGAEQYF.

The rearrangement uses TRBV11-1 and TRBJ2-7; TRBD1 matches 8 bases. J was trimmed by 4 bases and V by 1 base; bases with no gene match: 9. CDR1 is SGHAT and CDR2 is FQDESV in the germline V gene (reference sequence). The CDR3 has 16 amino acids. The CDR3: CASSLGLPGQAYEQYF. DNA for the CDR3: TGTGCCAGCAGCTTAGGACTCCCGGGACAGGCATACGAGCAGTACTTC.